This passage covers 14 T cell receptor beta chains from one sample sequenced in a study of STAT5B mutations in CD4+ large granular lymphocyte leukemia. Using immunoSEQ multiplex PCR, the repertoire was profiled, and TCRdb retains in-frame clones only, with some absent. The data hold 48,000 or so clones, with just over 70% observed a single time. The sequenced sample was CD4+ T cells from blood buffy coats. The receptors here all came from a human donor in good health.

The chain couples TRBV7-3 to TRBJ2-3, with 7 nucleotides matching TRBD1. The CDR3 has 15 residues. Trimming cost V 8 bases and J 0 bases; bases outside gene matches: 8. Germline V CDR1 and CDR2: SGHTA, FQGTGA. The CDR3 here is CASSPRGQSTDTQYF. DNA of the CDR3: TGTGCCAGCTCACCACGGGGACAGAGCACAGATACGCAGTATTTT.

This chain connects TRBV7-2 to TRBJ2-5, with D maybe TRBD2 (5 bases). CDR3 length: 13 residues. Trimming stripped 7 bases from V and 5 bases from J, with 14 bases between. Germline CDR1 is SGHTA and CDR2 is FQGNSA. The CDR3: CASTSGGGETQYF. The DNA for the CDR3 is TGTGCCAGCACCTCTGGTGGCGGGGAGACCCAGTACTTC.

This sequence joins TRBV19 and TRBJ2-5, with D hard to call. The CDR3 covers 11 residues. Germline CDR1 and CDR2: LNHDA and SQIVND (reference sequence). Trimming cost V 10 bases and J 4 bases, with 10 bases left between them. CDR3 in amino acids: CATRWGETQYF. The CDR3 coding sequence is TGTGCCACCCGGTGGGGAGAGACCCAGTACTTC.

V usage is TRBV2 and J usage is TRBJ1-3, with D uncertain. This CDR3 region has 13 residues. Germline V gene lookup returns CDR1 SNHLY and CDR2 FYNNEI. V was pared by 7 bases and J by 0 bases, with 7 bases between. Here the CDR3 DNA reads TGTGCCAGCACTGGATACTCTGGAAACACCATATATTTT. Encoded protein: CASTGYSGNTIYF. The full variable domain, completed using reference TRBV2 and TRBJ1-3, is EPEVTQTPSHQVTQMGQEVILRCVPISNHLYFYWYRQILGQKVEFLVSFYNNEISEKSEIFDDQFSVERPDGSNFTLKIRSTKLEDSAMYFCASTGYSGNTIYFGEGSWLTVV.

CDR3 in amino acids: CASRSGGEPNEQFF. CDR3 bases: TGTGCCAGCCGCTCGGGGGGGGAACCCAATGAGCAGTTCTTC. The J gene is TRBJ2-1, the V gene TRBV6-1, with 8 positions matching TRBD2. This CDR3 spans 14 amino acids. J gave up 6 bases and V 8 bases, and 9 bases lay outside the gene matches. CDR1 MNHNS and CDR2 SASEGT come from the germline V gene.

The chain couples TRBV7-9 to TRBJ1-5; the D gene is possibly TRBD1 (6 bases). The V and J ends lost 4 bases and 6 bases respectively, with 7 bases between them. CDR1 and CDR2 (germline): SEHNR, FQNEAQ (reference sequence). This CDR3 spans 12 amino acids. CDR3 in DNA: TGTGCCAGCAGCTCAGGGGTTCAGCCCCAGCATTTT. Protein product: CASSSGVQPQHF. The whole variable domain, filled in from reference TRBV7-9 and TRBJ1-5, reads DTGVSQNPRHKITKRGQNVTFRCDPISEHNRLYWYRQTLGQGPEFLTYFQNEAQLEKSRLLSDRFSAERPKGSFSTLEIQRTEQGDSAMYLCASSSGVQPQHFGDGTRLSIL.

CDR3 nucleotides: TGTGCCAGCAGGGAGATTACATTCGCTTTCTTT. Translated, it gives CASREITFAFF. The rearrangement uses TRBV2 and TRBJ1-1, with D uncertain. V lost 6 bases and J 11 bases, leaving 13 bases between the germline ends. Germline-derived CDR1 and CDR2 are SNHLY and FYNNEI. This CDR3 region has 11 residues.

The chain joins TRBV10-3 to TRBJ1-5, with a possible D match to TRBD1 (5 bases). The V gene's germline CDR1 is ENHRY and CDR2 SYGVKD. Trimming cost V 2 bases and J 6 bases, with 11 bases left between them. This CDR3 region has 14 residues. CDR3 coding DNA: TGTGCCATCAGTGAGGGGGGGAGAGCTCAGCCCCAGCATTTT. Translating it yields CAISEGGRAQPQHF.

The V call is TRBV5-6, the J call TRBJ2-1; 10 bases fit TRBD1. The germline V gene encodes CDR1 SGHDT and CDR2 YYEEEE. J was trimmed by 4 bases and V by 4 bases; bases with no gene match: 5. The CDR3 loop spans 15 amino acids. In DNA form, the CDR3 reads TGTGCCAGCAGCCGCGGGACAGGGGTTTACAATGAGCAGTTCTTC. The encoded protein is CASSRGTGVYNEQFF.

This clone was seen once. The chain uses TRBV27 and TRBJ1-5; D remains ambiguous. V was trimmed by 6 bases and J by 4 bases, leaving 16 bases between them. Germline CDR1 reads MNHEY; CDR2 reads SMNVEV (reference sequence). The CDR3 is 15 residues long. DNA of the CDR3: TGTGCCAGCAGCCCTACTTTGGGTCTAAATCAGCCCCAGCATTTT. It translates to CASSPTLGLNQPQHF.

This clone has more than one count but fewer than ten. The chain recombines TRBV14 with TRBJ2-5; either TRBD1 or TRBD2 may fit D (5 bases each). This CDR3 is built from 13 residues. The V and J ends lost 3 bases and 4 bases respectively, with 9 bases between them. Germline V CDR1 and CDR2: SGHDN, FVKESK. The CDR3 spells CASSQGDGETQYF. The CDR3 region has the DNA TGTGCCAGCAGCCAGGGGGACGGAGAGACCCAGTACTTC.

This rearrangement joins TRBV11-2 to TRBJ2-5, with TRBD1 matching 8 bases. The germline V gene encodes CDR1 SGHAT and CDR2 FQNNGV. The CDR3 runs 13 residues. The junction had 4 bases not matched to a gene; V was cut back by 5 bases and J by 5 bases. CDR3 amino acids: CASSLGQGETQYF. CDR3 coding DNA: TGTGCCAGCAGCCTAGGACAGGGTGAGACCCAGTACTTC.

This clone was detected a few times. The chain carries TRBV2 and TRBJ1-4; maybe TRBD1 (5 bases). The CDR3 is 14 amino acids. From germline, CDR1 is SNHLY and CDR2 FYNNEI. Trimming cost V 7 bases and J 5 bases, with 14 bases left between them. This chain's CDR3 is CASTDGTGNEKLFF. The DNA for the CDR3 is TGTGCCAGCACCGACGGGACTGGAAATGAAAAACTGTTTTTT.

The sample holds a few counts of this clone. The genes are TRBV28 and TRBJ1-1; D is ambiguous. CDR1 is MDHEN and CDR2 is SYDVKM in the germline V gene. The CDR3 loop spans 12 amino acids. V lost 10 bases and J lost 1, with 10 bases in between. CDR3 amino acids: CATGRGNTEAFF. The CDR3 DNA reads as TGTGCCACCGGGCGAGGGAACACTGAAGCTTTCTTT.